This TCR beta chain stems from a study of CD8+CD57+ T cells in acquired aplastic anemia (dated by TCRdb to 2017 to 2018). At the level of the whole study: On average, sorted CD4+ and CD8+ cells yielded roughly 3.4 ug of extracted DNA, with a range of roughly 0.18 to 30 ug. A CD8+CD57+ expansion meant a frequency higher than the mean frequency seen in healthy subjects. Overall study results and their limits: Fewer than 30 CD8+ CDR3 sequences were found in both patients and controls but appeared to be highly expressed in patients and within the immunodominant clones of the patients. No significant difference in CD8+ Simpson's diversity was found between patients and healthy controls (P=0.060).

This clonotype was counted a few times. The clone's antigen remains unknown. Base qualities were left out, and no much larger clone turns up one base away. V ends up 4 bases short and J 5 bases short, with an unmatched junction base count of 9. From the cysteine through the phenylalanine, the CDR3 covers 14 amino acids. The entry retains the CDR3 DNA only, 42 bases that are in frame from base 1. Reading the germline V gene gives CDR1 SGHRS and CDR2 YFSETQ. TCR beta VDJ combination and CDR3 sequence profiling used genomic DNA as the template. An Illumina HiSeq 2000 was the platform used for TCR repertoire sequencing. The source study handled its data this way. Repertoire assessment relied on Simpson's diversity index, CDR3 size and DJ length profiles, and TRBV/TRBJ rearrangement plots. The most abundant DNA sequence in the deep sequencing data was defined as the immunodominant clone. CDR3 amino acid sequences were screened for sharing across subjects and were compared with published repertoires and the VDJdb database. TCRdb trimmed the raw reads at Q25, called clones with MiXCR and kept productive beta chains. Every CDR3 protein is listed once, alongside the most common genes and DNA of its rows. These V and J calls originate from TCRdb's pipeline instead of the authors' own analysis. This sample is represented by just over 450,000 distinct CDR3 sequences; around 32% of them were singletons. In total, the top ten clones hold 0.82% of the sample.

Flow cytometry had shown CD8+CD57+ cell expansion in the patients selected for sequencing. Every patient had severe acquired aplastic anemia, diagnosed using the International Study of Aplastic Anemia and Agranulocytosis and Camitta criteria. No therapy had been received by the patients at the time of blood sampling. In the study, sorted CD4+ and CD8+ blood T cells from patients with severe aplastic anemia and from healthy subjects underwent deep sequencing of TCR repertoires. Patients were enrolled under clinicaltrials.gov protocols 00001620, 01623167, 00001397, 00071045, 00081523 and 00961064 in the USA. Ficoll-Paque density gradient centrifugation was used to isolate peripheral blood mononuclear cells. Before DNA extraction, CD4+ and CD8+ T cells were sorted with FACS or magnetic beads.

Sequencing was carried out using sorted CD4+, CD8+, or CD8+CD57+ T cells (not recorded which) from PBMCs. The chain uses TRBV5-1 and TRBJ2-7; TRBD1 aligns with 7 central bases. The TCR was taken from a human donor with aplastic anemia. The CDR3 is CASSPTGTADEQYF. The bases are TGCGCCAGCAGCCCAACCGGGACAGCTGACGAGCAGTACTTC.